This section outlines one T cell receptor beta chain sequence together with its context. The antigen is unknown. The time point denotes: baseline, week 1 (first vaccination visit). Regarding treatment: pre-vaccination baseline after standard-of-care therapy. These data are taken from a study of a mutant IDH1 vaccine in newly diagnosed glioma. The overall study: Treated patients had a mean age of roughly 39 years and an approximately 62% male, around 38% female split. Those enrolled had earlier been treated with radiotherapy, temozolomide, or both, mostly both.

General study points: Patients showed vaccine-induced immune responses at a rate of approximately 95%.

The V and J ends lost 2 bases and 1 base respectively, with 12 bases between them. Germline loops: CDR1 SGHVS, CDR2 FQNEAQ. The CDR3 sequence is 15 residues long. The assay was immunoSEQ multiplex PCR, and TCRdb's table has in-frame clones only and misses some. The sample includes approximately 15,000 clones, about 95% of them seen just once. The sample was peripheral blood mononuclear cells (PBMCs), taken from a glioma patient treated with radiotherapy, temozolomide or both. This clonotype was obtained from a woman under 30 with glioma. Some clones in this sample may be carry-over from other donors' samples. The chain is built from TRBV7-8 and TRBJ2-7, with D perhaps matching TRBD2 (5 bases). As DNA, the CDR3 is TGTGCCAGCAGCTTATCGGTGGGAGTGTCCTACGAGCAGTACTTC. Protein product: CASSLSVGVSYEQYF. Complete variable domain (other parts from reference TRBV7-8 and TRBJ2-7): GAGVSQSPRYKVAKRGQDVALRCDPISGHVSLFWYQQALGQGPEFLTYFQNEAQLDKSGLPSDRFFAERPEGSVSTLKIQRTQQEDSAVYLCASSLSVGVSYEQYFGPGTRLTVT.